The 25 T cell receptor beta chains reported below all come from one sample, sequenced in a study of beta chain features in type 1 diabetes. Every isolated RNA sample was fully reverse transcribed, so sequencing captured expressed TCRB transcripts. This table comes from immunoSEQ multiplex PCR, and its TCRdb copy is limited to in-frame clones, with some not included. In the table there are fewer than 250,000 clones, over 9.5% of which are singletons. The sequenced material came from naive CD4+ T cells from blood. These receptors all stem from a woman in her late teens or twenties in good health.

This clone has only a few counts. V is TRBV18 and J is TRBJ1-1, with 7 bases matching TRBD1. Unmatched junction bases numbered 3, after V lost 3 bases and J lost 2 bases. This CDR3 is 14 amino acids long. CDR1 KGHSH and CDR2 LQKENI come from the germline V gene. CDR3 sequence: CASSPRTGNTEAFF. DNA for the CDR3: TGTGCCAGCTCACCCAGGACAGGAAACACTGAAGCTTTCTTT.

The chain carries TRBV7-9 and TRBJ1-2; perhaps TRBD1 as D (5 bases). The V end was cut by 5 bases, the J end by 1 base, with 14 bases between. This CDR3 region has 15 residues. CDR1 is SEHNR and CDR2 is FQNEAQ in the germline V gene (reference sequence). CDR3 coding DNA: TGTGCCAGCAGCCCCCCAGGGAGGAATAACTATGGCTACACCTTC. Translation gives CASSPPGRNNYGYTF.

The table lists this clone with a few counts. The V call is TRBV5-1, the J call TRBJ2-1, with D unclear. The CDR3 runs to 15 residues. V was shortened by 0 bases and J by 2 bases, with 9 bases between the two germline ends. CDR1 is SGHRS and CDR2 is YFSETQ in the germline V gene. The CDR3 region is CASSLAGDTYNEQFF. In nucleotides, the CDR3 is TGCGCCAGCAGCTTGGCCGGAGATACCTACAATGAGCAGTTCTTC.

CDR3 nucleotide sequence: TGTGCCAGCAGTTTACCAGGGGCGCTCTACGAGCAGTACTTC. It is translated as CASSLPGALYEQYF. V gene TRBV28 combines with J gene TRBJ2-7; the D gene is possibly TRBD1 (6 bases). Trimming pared 2 bases from V and 3 bases from J, leaving 11 bases between. The length of the CDR3 is 14 residues. Per the germline V gene, CDR1 is MDHEN and CDR2 is SYDVKM.

The rearrangement joins TRBV6-5 to TRBJ1-4; D gene ambiguous. The V end lost 5 bases, the J end lost 5 bases, and 12 bases lay between the germline ends. Per the germline V gene, CDR1 is MNHEY and CDR2 is SVGAGI. The CDR3 length is 14 residues. The CDR3 here is CASSTLSANEKLFF. The CDR3 DNA sequence: TGTGCCAGCAGTACGTTAAGCGCGAATGAAAAACTGTTTTTT.

The V call is TRBV23-1, the J call TRBJ1-1, with D possibly matching TRBD1 (5 bases). TRBV23-1 is treated as an ORF (open reading frame) with a function not yet certain. The V and J ends lost 6 bases and 4 bases respectively, with 36 bases between them. This CDR3 has 21 residues. The CDR3 DNA follows: TGCGCCAGCAGCTTAACCGGGAATTGTCAGCCAAACCGTGGGGGGGGCACTGAAGCTTTCTTT. Translation: CASSLTGNCQPNRGGGTEAFF.

V usage is TRBV2 and J usage is TRBJ1-2; 7 bases line up with TRBD1. Germline V gene data show CDR1 as SNHLY and CDR2 as FYNNEI. J was trimmed by 8 bases and V by 0 bases; bases with no gene match: 6. This CDR3 has 14 amino acids. In DNA, the CDR3 is TGTGCCAGCAGTGAAGCGAGACAGGGAGGCGGCTACACCTTC. It yields the protein CASSEARQGGGYTF.

In this sample, this clone turned up a few times. The chain joins TRBV9 to TRBJ2-3; TRBD2 matches at 12 bases. Germline V gene lookup returns CDR1 SGDLS and CDR2 YYNGEE. The CDR3 has 16 amino acids. V gave up 4 bases and J gave up 3 bases; unmatched junction bases: 6. CDR3 in amino acids: CASSPRLAGVTDTQYF. CDR3 in DNA: TGTGCCAGCAGCCCTCGACTAGCGGGGGTTACAGATACGCAGTATTTT.

This chain joins TRBV15 and TRBJ1-2; the D gene is possibly TRBD1 (6 bases). The V end lost 1 base, the J end lost 3 bases, and 6 bases lay between the germline ends. This CDR3 region has 13 residues. Germline V CDR1 and CDR2: LNHNV, YYDKDF (reference sequence). The CDR3 coding sequence is TGTGCCACCAGCAGAGCAGGGGACTATGGCTACACCTTC. This gives the protein CATSRAGDYGYTF.

The V gene is TRBV28, the J gene TRBJ1-6; a possible D gene is TRBD1 (5 bases). V was cut by 8 bases and J by 9 bases, with 20 bases left in between. Germline assignment: CDR1 MDHEN and CDR2 SYDVKM. This CDR3 has 15 residues. The chain's CDR3 is CASGAGGNLRSPLHF. CDR3 coding DNA: TGTGCCAGCGGGGCGGGAGGGAATCTTCGTTCACCCCTCCACTTT.

The chain has TRBV9 and TRBJ1-2, with D hard to call. Looked up from germline, CDR1 is SGDLS and CDR2 is YYNGEE. The germline V and J ends were trimmed by 3 bases and 5 bases, with 8 bases remaining between them. The length of the CDR3 is 12 residues. CDR3 in DNA: TGTGCCAGCAGCGGACAAGAGTATGGCTACACCTTC. Its protein is CASSGQEYGYTF.

There are a few counts of this clone. The V call is TRBV6-1, the J call TRBJ2-5, with 7 bases that match TRBD1. The V gene end was trimmed by 3 bases and the J gene end by 3 bases; junction bases not matched to a gene: 10. The CDR3 is 16 residues long. Per germline, CDR1 MNHNS and CDR2 SASEGT. The CDR3 region has the DNA TGTGCCAGCAGTGAGGCAAGAAACAGGGGAGAAGAGACCCAGTACTTC. Its translation is CASSEARNRGEETQYF.

There are a few counts of this clone. The V and J genes are TRBV6-1 and TRBJ2-7; D gene unclear. The CDR3 has 13 amino acids. From germline, CDR1 is MNHNS and CDR2 SASEGT. Between the trimmed V and J ends, which lost 4 bases and 3 bases, there was a span of 10 bases. The CDR3 coding sequence is TGTGCCAGCAGTGCAGCCGACAACTACGAGCAGTACTTC. Protein: CASSAADNYEQYF.

This clone has a handful of counts. This rearrangement joins TRBV2 to TRBJ2-7; 10 positions match TRBD1. The ends lost 5 bases at V and 3 bases at J; junction bases unmatched: 4. Germline V gene data show CDR1 as SNHLY and CDR2 as FYNNEI. CDR3 length equals 14 residues. This CDR3 is CASSSGTGVYEQYF. Here the CDR3 DNA reads TGTGCCAGCAGTTCCGGGACAGGGGTCTACGAGCAGTACTTC.

This clone was observed a few times. The chain uses TRBV18 and TRBJ2-7, with TRBD1 matching 9 bases. The germline CDR1 and CDR2 sequences are KGHSH and LQKENI. The CDR3 loop spans 13 amino acids. V lost 4 bases, J lost 4 bases, and 2 bases stayed unmatched. CDR3 in DNA: TGTGCCAGCTCACTCGGGACAGGGTACGAGCAGTACTTC. Its protein is CASSLGTGYEQYF.

Concerning this clone itself: Other DNA sequences within the sample encode an identical CDR3. The V gene is TRBV5-1, the J gene TRBJ2-3; TRBD2 might be the D (6 bases). Germline V CDR1 and CDR2: SGHRS, YFSETQ. The CDR3 covers 15 residues. Deletions cut 0 bases from V and 0 bases from J, with 8 bases between. For the CDR3, the DNA is TGCGCCAGCAGCTTGGCAGGGACTAGCACAGATACGCAGTATTTT. As protein: CASSLAGTSTDTQYF. The variable domain in full, completed from reference TRBV5-1 and TRBJ2-3, reads KAGVTQTPRYLIKTRGQQVTLSCSPISGHRSVSWYQQTPGQGLQFLFEYFSETQRNKGNFPGRFSGRQFSNSRSEMNVSTLELGDSALYLCASSLAGTSTDTQYFGPGTRLTVL.

This clone was seen more than once but under ten times. This chain links TRBV9 with TRBJ1-2; 10 nucleotides match TRBD1. The CDR3 runs 15 residues. V shed 3 bases and J 4 bases; nucleotides not matched to a gene: 6. Germline V gene sequence: CDR1 SGDLS, CDR2 YYNGEE. The DNA of the CDR3 is TGTGCCAGCAGCGCGATCGGACAGGGGGGCTATGGCTACACCTTC. Translating it yields CASSAIGQGGYGYTF.

In this sample, this clone turned up a few times. V is TRBV18 and J is TRBJ2-2; the match to TRBD1 covers 11 bases. This CDR3 region has 15 residues. Germline V gene data show CDR1 as KGHSH and CDR2 as LQKENI. The V gene end was trimmed by 3 bases and the J gene end by 6 bases; junction bases not matched to a gene: 3. The CDR3 sequence is CASSPRTGGSGELFF. The CDR3 DNA reads as TGTGCCAGCTCACCGAGGACAGGGGGCTCCGGGGAGCTGTTTTTT.

The rearrangement joins TRBV5-6 to TRBJ2-5; 7 bases map to TRBD2. This CDR3 comprises 15 residues. The ends lost 0 bases at V and 6 bases at J; junction bases unmatched: 8. CDR1 and CDR2 (germline): SGHDT, YYEEEE. CDR3 amino acids: CASSLGLASPQTQYF. The CDR3 DNA follows: TGTGCCAGCAGCTTGGGACTAGCCTCGCCGCAGACCCAGTACTTC.

The chain's CDR3 is CASSLVTGVNEQFF. The CDR3 DNA follows: TGCGCCAGCAGCTTGGTGACAGGGGTCAATGAGCAGTTCTTC. This rearrangement joins TRBV5-1 to TRBJ2-1; 8 bases are shared with TRBD1. The V gene end was trimmed by 0 bases and the J gene end by 6 bases; junction bases not matched to a gene: 2. CDR1 and CDR2 (germline): SGHRS, YFSETQ. The CDR3 totals 14 residues.

This chain uses TRBV5-6 with TRBJ2-1; 8 bases agree with TRBD2. The CDR3 is 15 amino acids. Trimming took 4 bases from V and 5 from J; bases not matched to a gene: 8. In germline, CDR1 is SGHDT, CDR2 YYEEEE. Here the CDR3 DNA reads TGTGCCAGCAGCCCCCCCAGCGGGAGCCACAATGAGCAGTTCTTC. Protein product: CASSPPSGSHNEQFF.

The chain recombines TRBV25-1 with TRBJ2-2; maybe TRBD1 (6 bases). CDR3 length: 16 residues. Trimming took 8 bases from V and 7 from J, leaving 23 bases between them. Germline V gives CDR1 MGHDK, CDR2 SYGVNS. In nucleotides, the CDR3 is TGTGCCAGCGAGAAAACCGGGCCACAGGGAATCGGGGAGCTGTTTTTT. This sequence encodes CASEKTGPQGIGELFF.

This clone turned up a few times. The chain joins TRBV11-2 to TRBJ2-3; 15 bases are a match to TRBD2. Germline V lookup: CDR1 SGHAT, CDR2 FQNNGV. This CDR3 spans 14 amino acids. Germline trimming cut 4 bases from V and 11 bases from J; bases unmatched to any gene: 4. The CDR3 is CASSSGLAGGRQYF. The CDR3 region has the DNA TGTGCCAGCAGCTCGGGACTAGCGGGAGGAAGGCAGTATTTT.

This clone was seen only a few times. The gene calls are TRBV5-1 and TRBJ2-5, with D maybe TRBD1 (6 bases). CDR1 and CDR2 from the germline V gene are SGHRS and YFSETQ. This CDR3 is built from 15 residues. V lost 0 bases and J 4 bases, leaving 13 bases between the germline ends. The chain's CDR3 is CASSLGTAVGETQYF. DNA for the CDR3: TGCGCCAGCAGCTTGGGGACAGCCGTGGGAGAGACCCAGTACTTC.

This chain's CDR3 is CASSPGLIREVQYF. Written as DNA, the CDR3 is TGCGCCAGCAGCCCGGGACTAATAAGAGAAGTCCAGTACTTC. V gene TRBV5-1 combines with J gene TRBJ2-5, with 7 bases lining up with TRBD2. Germline V gene lookup returns CDR1 SGHRS and CDR2 YFSETQ. Trimming removed 4 bases from V and 10 bases from J; junction bases left unmatched: 13. The CDR3 contains 14 residues.